Listed here is a single T cell receptor beta chain. Its antigen remains unidentified. The sample belongs to a study of blood T cells in healthy people across ages. The CDR3 covers 14 residues. Germline CDR1 reads SGHTA; CDR2 reads FQGNSA. V shed 1 base and J shed 9 bases, with 15 bases lying between them. Study findings and constraints: CMV infection status of these donors was not known.

With a J-beta primer mix and a sample-barcoded 5' primer, a second PCR ran 7 to 11 cycles. The template-switch adaptor, which had 12 random nucleotides, put a tag on each cDNA molecule. TCRdb re-called the 5' RACE reads through MiXCR, storing one row per CDR3 protein. The sample shows 1.5 million to 1.8 million distinct CDR3 sequences, roughly two fifths of them seen only once. The origin of this receptor is a woman aged 18-30 years in good health. The rearrangement joins TRBV7-2 to TRBJ1-2, with a possible D match to TRBD1 (6 bases). The sample comprised blood. In DNA, the CDR3 is TGTGCCAGCAGCTTAGGTGGGGGGGACATCAGCTACACCTTC. Its translation: CASSLGGGDISYTF.